What follows is one TCR beta chain and its context. Original analysis: Estimates of nucleated cell counts were drawn from the amplification of reference gene primers. Sequencing was performed with immunoSEQ multiplex PCR; in TCRdb, only in-frame clones are kept and a portion is missing. Clone size and the V and J calls come from that table; the DNA yielded D and trimming. The sample holds about 240,000 clones, about 88% seen once. The data are from a study of blood T cell repertoires in COVID-19. Study-level background: Researchers got acute and convalescent COVID-19 samples from the United States, Italy and Spain.

CDR1 is ENHRY, CDR2 SYGVKD, per germline. V was shortened by 5 bases and J by 4 bases, with 17 bases between the two germline ends. The CDR3 sequence is 15 residues long. This chain links TRBV10-3 with TRBJ1-1; the D gene is possibly TRBD1 (6 bases). Material for sequencing was peripheral blood. The TCR originated in a woman aged 65 to 85 with active or convalescent COVID-19. CDR3 protein: CAISYSGGQGTEAFF. CDR3 bases: TGTGCCATCAGTTACTCGGGGGGGCAGGGCACTGAAGCTTTCTTT.